These T cell receptor beta chains were read from a single sample in a study of blood T cells in healthy people across ages. MiXCR, applied by TCRdb to the 5' RACE reads, yields one record per CDR3 protein. Of more than 1,400,000 distinct CDR3 sequences in the sample, about 43% were seen once. The sample was blood. These receptor sequences come from a woman between 18 and 29 years old in good health. CDR3s include the opening cysteine and the closing phenylalanine or tryptophan. D genes are given only for firm matches. Expanded clones are given a class, and other clones once, few, many or no size at all.

D: -; size: few; V: TRBV3-1; J: TRBJ2-5; DNA: TGTGCCAGCAGCCAAGACCCTTGGGCCCAGTACTTC; CDR3: CASSQDPWAQYF
D: -; size: -; V: TRBV15; J: TRBJ1-5; DNA: TGTGCCACCAGCAGAGACCAGCCGTTCGATCAGCCCCAGCATTTT; CDR3: CATSRDQPFDQPQHF
D: -; size: few; V: TRBV12-3/TRBV12-4; J: TRBJ1-4; DNA: TGTGCCAGCAGTTTAGGGCAGGTCGATGAAAAACTGTTTTTT; CDR3: CASSLGQVDEKLFF
D: -; size: few; V: TRBV20-1; J: TRBJ2-3; DNA: TGCAGTGCTAGAGATTGGGAGGGGGGGACCACAGATACGCAGTATTTT; CDR3: CSARDWEGGTTDTQYF
D: -; size: -; V: TRBV7-9; J: TRBJ2-3; DNA: TGTGCCAGCAGCTTCGACAGCGCGGGGTGGTATTTT; CDR3: CASSFDSAGWYF
D: -; size: -; V: TRBV4-1; J: TRBJ2-7; DNA: TGCGCCAGCAGCCAACCGCAGGGTAATCTCTACGAGCAGTACTTC; CDR3: CASSQPQGNLYEQYF
D: -; size: once; V: TRBV9; J: TRBJ2-7; DNA: TGTGCCAGCAGCGCAGGGGGACTGGGTAGCGGCGACGAGCAGTACTTC; CDR3: CASSAGGLGSGDEQYF
D: -; size: few; V: TRBV4-2; J: TRBJ2-7; DNA: TGTGCTACCGCCCGGGACGCGCTATCCTACGAGCAGTACTTC; CDR3: CATARDALSYEQYF
D: -; size: -; V: TRBV7-2; J: TRBJ2-7; DNA: TGTGCCAGCAGCCTGACTGGCGGAAACTACAATGAGCAGTACTTC; CDR3: CASSLTGGNYNEQYF
D: TRBD2; size: many; V: TRBV20-1; J: TRBJ2-3; DNA: TGCAGTGCTAGAGACCGACTAGCGGGGGCCCACCCCCAGTATTTT; CDR3: CSARDRLAGAHPQYF
D: TRBD2; size: once; V: TRBV4-1; J: TRBJ2-7; DNA: TGCGCCAGCAGCCCCCATGGTAGTAGCGGGGTCAACGAGCAGTACTTC; CDR3: CASSPHGSSGVNEQYF
D: -; size: few; V: TRBV5-1; J: TRBJ2-1; DNA: TGCGCCAGCAGCTTGGGATTAGTGGGGGTTGATGAGCAGTTCTTC; CDR3: CASSLGLVGVDEQFF
D: -; size: once; V: TRBV7-2; J: TRBJ2-1; DNA: TGTGCCAGCAGCTTACTCTTGGGGGGTACCTATGAGCAGTTCTTC; CDR3: CASSLLLGGTYEQFF
D: -; size: -; V: TRBV20-1; J: TRBJ2-2; DNA: TGCAGTGGTAAAACAGGAAATTCCGGGGAGCTGTTTTTT; CDR3: CSGKTGNSGELFF
D: TRBD1; size: -; V: TRBV3-1; J: TRBJ1-2; DNA: TGTGCCAGCAGCCAAGAGAGCTACCGACAGGGTGATAACTATGGCTACACCTTC; CDR3: CASSQESYRQGDNYGYTF
D: -; size: -; V: TRBV6-2/TRBV6-3; J: TRBJ2-7; DNA: TGTGCCAGCAGTTACTCGAGGTTTCCAGGGGACTCCTACGAGCAGTACTTC; CDR3: CASSYSRFPGDSYEQYF
D: TRBD2; size: -; V: TRBV6-2/TRBV6-3; J: TRBJ2-7; DNA: TGTGCCAGCAGTGACCCGACTAGCTTTTACGAGCAGTACTTC; CDR3: CASSDPTSFYEQYF
D: TRBD2; size: -; V: TRBV20-1; J: TRBJ2-7; DNA: TGCAGTGCTCTGGCGGGAGGGCCTAGCGAGCAGTACTTC; CDR3: CSALAGGPSEQYF
D: TRBD2; size: few; V: TRBV9; J: TRBJ2-7; DNA: TGTGCCAGCAGCGTAGATGAGGGAGGGTATGAGCAGTACTTC; CDR3: CASSVDEGGYEQYF
D: -; size: -; V: TRBV2; J: TRBJ2-7; DNA: TGTGCCAGCAGTACGTCCATGAACGGCGGAACCTACGAGCAGTACTTC; CDR3: CASSTSMNGGTYEQYF
D: -; size: -; V: TRBV6-5; J: TRBJ2-2; DNA: TGTGCCAGCAGTTACTCTTTGGACAGAGACTCCGGGGAGCTGTTTTTT; CDR3: CASSYSLDRDSGELFF
D: TRBD1; size: -; V: TRBV10-1; J: TRBJ1-2; DNA: TGCGCCAGCAGTGAGGGGACAGGGCTTGAGTATGGCTACACCTTC; CDR3: CASSEGTGLEYGYTF
D: TRBD2; size: -; V: TRBV25-1; J: TRBJ2-7; DNA: TGTGCCAGCAGTGAATGGGAGGGGTACGAGCAGTACTTC; CDR3: CASSEWEGYEQYF
D: -; size: few; V: TRBV10-3; J: TRBJ2-5; DNA: TGTGCCATCAGTGAGCCTACTGGTCCAGCTCAACAAGAGACCCAGTACTTC; CDR3: CAISEPTGPAQQETQYF
D: TRBD1; size: few; V: TRBV20-1; J: TRBJ1-2; DNA: TGCAGTGCAGGGAAGCCGGGGGACAGGGGACGGGATGGCTACACCTTC; CDR3: CSAGKPGDRGRDGYTF
D: -; size: -; V: TRBV3-1; J: TRBJ2-1; DNA: TGTGCCAGCAGACCCGAGGATCCATATTACAATGAGCAGTTCTTC; CDR3: CASRPEDPYYNEQFF
D: -; size: -; V: TRBV20-1; J: TRBJ2-4; DNA: TGCAGTGCCCGAGCAGAGGGCGCCAACATTCAGTACTTC; CDR3: CSARAEGANIQYF
D: -; size: few; V: TRBV27; J: TRBJ2-7; DNA: TGTGCCAGCAGTTTTGTCAGGTCGCTAGCCCCCGAGCAGTACTTC; CDR3: CASSFVRSLAPEQYF
D: TRBD2; size: -; V: TRBV20-1; J: TRBJ2-5; DNA: TGCAGTGCTACCAGGACTAGCGGGGGCCGTTACAATGAGCAGTACTTC; CDR3: CSATRTSGGRYNEQYF
D: -; size: -; V: TRBV3-1; J: TRBJ2-1; DNA: TGTGCCAGCAGACTTTCTATAGGCATCTACAATGAGCAGTTCTTC; CDR3: CASRLSIGIYNEQFF
D: -; size: -; V: TRBV3-1; J: TRBJ2-1; DNA: TGTGCCAGCAGCCAAGAGGGAGGTAGCGGTGAGCAGTTCTTC; CDR3: CASSQEGGSGEQFF